Following are 19 T cell receptor beta chains from one sample sequenced in a study of T-cell memory formation after mild COVID-19. TCRdb recomputed calls from the 5' RACE reads with MiXCR, one row per CDR3 protein. The sample carries approximately 350,000 distinct CDR3 sequences, around an eighth recorded once. The sample consisted of PBMCs or a T cell subset sorted from them (not recorded which). The receptors were sampled from a man aged 18 to 29 who had mild COVID-19 (a few samples of this study predate the infection). Cell type and time point are not known.

This chain uses TRBV5-1 with TRBJ1-1; possible D gene TRBD1, 5 bases. This CDR3 spans 14 amino acids. The V end lost 0 bases, the J end lost 3 bases, and 9 bases lay between the germline ends. The germline V gene has CDR1 SGHRS and CDR2 YFSETQ. CDR3: CASSLEAGYTEAFF. Here the CDR3 DNA reads TGCGCCAGCAGCTTGGAGGCAGGGTACACTGAAGCTTTCTTT.

The chain employs TRBV5-1 and TRBJ1-2; D not resolved. Germline CDR1 and CDR2: SGHRS and YFSETQ. This CDR3 contains 15 residues. V was pared by 2 bases and J by 2 bases, with 13 bases between. In nucleotides, the CDR3 is TGCGCCAGCAGCTTTAACACTGGTGGGAACTATGGCTACACCTTC. Protein: CASSFNTGGNYGYTF.

The chain is built from TRBV28 and TRBJ1-5; D might be TRBD1 (5 bases). The CDR3 length is 15 residues. Trimming stripped 6 bases from V and 3 bases from J, with 15 bases between. Germline CDR1 MDHEN, CDR2 SYDVKM. The CDR3 sequence is CASSRWGGDNQPQHF. CDR3 DNA: TGTGCCAGCAGCCGATGGGGGGGGGACAATCAGCCCCAGCATTTT.

This clonotype was counted between two and nine times. The rearrangement links TRBV6-6 to TRBJ2-1, with D perhaps matching TRBD2 (5 bases). CDR1 MNHNY and CDR2 SVGAGI come from the germline V gene (reference sequence). This CDR3 spans 14 amino acids. V was cut by 6 bases and J by 0 bases, with 9 bases left in between. CDR3 coding DNA: TGTGCCAGCAGAAAACGGGGCTCCTACAATGAGCAGTTCTTC. Translated: CASRKRGSYNEQFF.

This clonotype occurred a few times. V and J are TRBV5-1 and TRBJ2-3, with D possibly matching TRBD2 (5 bases). The V and J ends lost 4 bases and 4 bases respectively, with 10 bases between them. Germline lookup yields CDR1 SGHRS and CDR2 YFSETQ. The CDR3 has 13 residues. The CDR3 region is CASSTLSADTQYF. The CDR3 DNA reads TGCGCCAGCAGCACCCTTAGCGCAGATACGCAGTATTTT.

The chain recombines TRBV10-3 with TRBJ2-3, with TRBD1 matching over 8 bases. J gave up 4 bases and V 6 bases, and 3 bases lay outside the gene matches. The CDR3 runs 13 residues. Germline CDR1 ENHRY, CDR2 SYGVKD. CDR3 sequence: CAISPDRADTQYF. CDR3 bases: TGTGCCATCAGCCCGGACAGGGCAGATACGCAGTATTTT.

The rearrangement uses TRBV6-2 or TRBV6-3 and TRBJ2-1; 8 positions match TRBD1. Germline lookup yields CDR1 MNHEY and CDR2 SVGEGT. This CDR3 is built from 13 residues. Unmatched junction bases numbered 1, after V lost 2 bases and J lost 7 bases. CDR3 sequence (DNA): TGTGCCAGCAGTTACGACAGGGGAAATGAGCAGTTCTTC. It translates to CASSYDRGNEQFF.

In nucleotides, the CDR3 is TGCAGTGCTGCCCCAGGAGGCGACACTGAAGCTTTCTTT. Encoded protein: CSAAPGGDTEAFF. This chain links TRBV20-1 with TRBJ1-1; D remains ambiguous. Germline CDR1 is DFQATT and CDR2 is SNEGSKA (reference sequence). The CDR3 has 13 amino acids. Trimming took off 5 bases at V and 3 bases at J, with 13 bases between the two ends.

This clonotype was counted ten times or more. V and J are TRBV11-2 and TRBJ2-5; maybe TRBD2 (5 bases). This CDR3 region has 14 residues. The V end was cut by 7 bases, the J end by 3 bases, with 15 bases between. Germline-derived CDR1 and CDR2 are SGHAT and FQNNGV. The CDR3 coding sequence is TGTGCCAGCAACCTCGCGGAGGCAGAAGAGACCCAGTACTTC. Its translation: CASNLAEAEETQYF. Complete variable domain (other parts from reference TRBV11-2 and TRBJ2-5): EAGVAQSPRYKIIEKRQSVAFWCNPISGHATLYWYQQILGQGPKLLIQFQNNGVVDDSQLPKDRFSAERLKGVDSTLKIQPAKLEDSAVYLCASNLAEAEETQYFGPGTRLLVL.

This clonotype came up a few times. V and J are TRBV7-9 and TRBJ2-1, with 7 nucleotides matching TRBD2. The length of the CDR3 is 14 residues. The V segment lost 7 bases and the J segment 5 bases; nucleotides outside the gene matches: 8. Germline CDR1 SEHNR, CDR2 FQNEAQ (reference sequence). The CDR3 coding sequence is TGTGCCAGCACCCTAACCCGGGGGGACAATGAGCAGTTCTTC. It codes for CASTLTRGDNEQFF.

This clonotype was observed a handful of times. The chain recombines TRBV9 with TRBJ1-2; 8 nucleotides line up with TRBD1. Germline CDR1 is SGDLS and CDR2 is YYNGEE. The CDR3 consists of 15 residues. Trimming at V came to 5 bases and at J to 4 bases, leaving 10 bases not matched to a gene. CDR3 residues: CASSAEQGVAYGYTF. The CDR3 coding sequence is TGTGCCAGCAGTGCCGAACAGGGGGTGGCCTATGGCTACACCTTC. Full variable domain (missing parts from reference TRBV9 and TRBJ1-2): DSGVTQTPKHLITATGQRVTLRCSPRSGDLSVYWYQQSLDQGLQFLIQYYNGEERAKGNILERFSAQQFPDLHSELNLSSLELGDSALYFCASSAEQGVAYGYTFGSGTRLTVV.

A few counts support this clonotype. The chain couples TRBV20-1 to TRBJ1-6; D is undetermined. The CDR3 is 15 amino acids. Looked up from germline, CDR1 is DFQATT and CDR2 is SNEGSKA (reference sequence). Trimming removed 0 bases from V and 6 bases from J, with 12 bases in between. The CDR3 DNA reads TGCAGTGCTAGAGATCTGCCCCGATCTAATTCACCCCTCCACTTT. This translates into CSARDLPRSNSPLHF.

The chain has TRBV20-1 and TRBJ2-3; 7 bases line up with TRBD2. CDR1 is DFQATT, CDR2 SNEGSKA, per germline (reference sequence). V shed 1 base and J 2 bases; nucleotides not matched to a gene: 12. The CDR3 is 17 amino acids. The CDR3 loop reads CSARVGAGDRITDTQYF. The CDR3 DNA reads as TGCAGTGCTAGAGTTGGGGCGGGGGACCGTATCACAGATACGCAGTATTTT.

This clonotype was counted at least ten times. The chain recombines TRBV12-3 or TRBV12-4 with TRBJ2-7, with 12 bases aligning to TRBD1. CDR3 length: 14 amino acids. V gave up 4 bases and J gave up 4 bases; unmatched junction bases: 2. The DNA for the CDR3 is TGTGCCAGCAGTTCGGGACAGGGGGCTTACGAGCAGTACTTC. Its protein is CASSSGQGAYEQYF.

This clonotype was counted ten times or more. The chain combines TRBV7-9 with TRBJ2-1, with 7 positions matching TRBD1. Germline V gene sequence: CDR1 SEHNR, CDR2 FQNEAQ (reference sequence). Germline trimming cut 5 bases from V and 8 bases from J; bases unmatched to any gene: 6. This CDR3 contains 13 residues. The CDR3 here is CASSEGTVDEQFF. The CDR3 bases are TGTGCCAGCAGCGAAGGGACAGTGGATGAGCAGTTCTTC.

The rearrangement uses TRBV27 and TRBJ1-1; the D gene is possibly TRBD1 (5 bases). In germline, CDR1 is MNHEY, CDR2 SMNVEV (reference sequence). Trimming removed 3 bases at V and 0 bases at J, with 14 bases between. CDR3 size: 16 residues. Here the CDR3 DNA reads TGTGCCAGCAGTTTCTGGCCAGGGTCCATGAACACTGAAGCTTTCTTT. Translated, it gives CASSFWPGSMNTEAFF.

This clonotype was detected only a few times. This chain joins TRBV12-3 or TRBV12-4 and TRBJ1-2; tentative D call: TRBD1 (6 bases). This CDR3 is built from 17 residues. The V end was cut by 3 bases, the J end by 5 bases, with 22 bases between. CDR3 amino acids: CASSFRLRTEGYYGYTF. In nucleotides, the CDR3 is TGTGCCAGCAGTTTTAGGCTTCGGACAGAAGGTTATTATGGCTACACCTTC.

The sample holds a few counts of this clonotype. The chain couples TRBV28 to TRBJ2-7, with 7 bases lining up with TRBD1. Trimming at V came to 7 bases and at J to 2 bases, leaving 5 bases not matched to a gene. Germline-derived CDR1 and CDR2 are MDHEN and SYDVKM. This CDR3 is built from 13 residues. CDR3 coding DNA: TGTGCCAGCAACAACAGGGGAGCCTACGAGCAGTACGTC. Translating gives CASNNRGAYEQYV.

There are many counts of this clonotype. The chain carries TRBV4-3 and TRBJ2-3; no clear D. Germline V CDR1 and CDR2: LGHNA, YSLEER. Trimming cost V 1 base and J 1 base, with 9 bases left between them. The CDR3 runs to 15 residues. CDR3 amino acids: CASSQAHRRTDTQYF. The CDR3, as DNA: TGCGCCAGCAGCCAAGCCCACCGCCGCACAGATACGCAGTATTTT.